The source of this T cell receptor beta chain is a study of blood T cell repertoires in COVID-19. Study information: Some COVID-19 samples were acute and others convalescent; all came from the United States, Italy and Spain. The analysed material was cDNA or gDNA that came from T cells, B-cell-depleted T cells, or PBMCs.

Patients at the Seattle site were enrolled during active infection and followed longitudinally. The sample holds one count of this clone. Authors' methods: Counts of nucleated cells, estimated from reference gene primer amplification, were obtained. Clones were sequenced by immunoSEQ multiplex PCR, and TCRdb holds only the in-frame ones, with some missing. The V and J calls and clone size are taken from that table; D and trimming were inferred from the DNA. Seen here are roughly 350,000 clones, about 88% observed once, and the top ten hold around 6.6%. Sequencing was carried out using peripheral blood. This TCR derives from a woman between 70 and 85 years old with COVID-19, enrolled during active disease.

The CDR3 DNA follows: TGTGCCAGCAGCTTCTCACAGGGGCAGCAGTACTTC. This translates into CASSFSQGQQYF. This chain joins TRBV7-2 and TRBJ2-7; 7 bases align to TRBD1. Germline loops: CDR1 SGHTA, CDR2 FQGNSA. This CDR3 region has 12 residues. J gave up 8 bases and V 3 bases, and 4 bases lay outside the gene matches.